This T cell receptor beta chain stems from a study of control samples from healthy donors and cancer patients. Germline V CDR1 and CDR2: SNHLY, FYNNEI. The CDR3 has 14 residues. Trimming stripped 2 bases from V and 0 bases from J, with 7 bases between. Judged by abundance, this clone is large. Repertoires were generated with immunoSEQ multiplex PCR, while TCRdb's copy carries only in-frame clones and drops some. The repertoire holds some 13,000 clones, with 75% to 85% as singletons. Material: formalin-fixed, paraffin-embedded tissue. This receptor was taken from a male donor with melanoma. The chain has TRBV2 and TRBJ1-1; D is unclear. CDR3 in amino acids: CASSEPKMNTEAFF. The CDR3 nucleotides are TGTGCCAGCAGTGAACCCAAGATGAACACTGAAGCTTTCTTT. Full variable domain (rest looked up from reference TRBV2 and TRBJ1-1): EPEVTQTPSHQVTQMGQEVILRCVPISNHLYFYWYRQILGQKVEFLVSFYNNEISEKSEIFDDQFSVERPDGSNFTLKIRSTKLEDSAMYFCASSEPKMNTEAFFGQGTRLTVV.